This TCR beta chain was sequenced in a study of blood T cell repertoires in COVID-19 (TCRdb year 2020). Context from the whole study: Collaborator samples came from the United States, Italy and Spain and covered acute and convalescent phases of COVID-19. The prospective study material was composed of cDNA or gDNA derived from T cells, B-cell-depleted T cells, or PBMCs. Where available, HLA class I and class II types were obtained from metadata supplied by the sample provider rather than from assay-based typing. Sample metadata almost always included a de-identified subject ID, COVID-19 status, age in years and sex. The samples were drawn from the first 160 participants of the ongoing ImmuneRACE study and from 950 to 1,500 subjects provided by 6 global collaborators. The dataset comprised deeply sampled blood TCRbeta repertoires from subjects exposed to, actively infected with, or recovered from COVID-19. The repertoires were released in a freely available public database intended as a resource for research on the immune response to SARS-CoV-2. Overall results and qualifications from the work: How much clinical and demographic metadata was included differed by source and by participant, and the metadata was provided uncurated.

As to this clone: The specificity of this receptor is unknown. Within one base of it there is no much larger clone, and no base qualities were kept.

The immunoSEQ Assay, a bias-controlled multiplex PCR, was used to amplify TCRbeta CDR3 regions from genomic DNA. The published analysis was carried out like this. Nucleated cell counts per sample were estimated from amplification of reference gene primers within the assay. To quantify the absolute abundance of each unique TCRbeta CDR3 rearrangement, sequence reads were collapsed and filtered. For each sample, productive Simpson clonality was calculated by taking the square root of Simpson's diversity index across productive rearrangements. TCRdb took over this immuneACCESS table, retaining in-frame rearrangements with V and J assigned. Such tables are incomplete; in checked studies, under half of the missing clones stem from an unresolved V gene, and the remainder is unexplained. The DNA gave D and trimming, while V, J and clone size come from that table. The sample includes a few hundred thousand clones, with 84% observed a single time. Less than 2% of the sample lies in the top ten.

Samples from volunteer blood donors who had recovered from COVID-19 were contributed by a second Seattle source. Collaborating institutions collected whole blood in K2EDTA tubes following their own protocols. For TCRbeta analysis, collaborators shipped samples as frozen whole blood, isolated PBMCs, or DNA extracted from either of those sample types. The CDR3 holds 13 amino acids from the cysteine to the phenylalanine. Only the CDR3 portion is preserved as DNA: 39 bases, with reading frame beginning at the first base. At the junction V is shortened by 6 bases and J by 4 bases, with 12 bases in between.

This clonotype was obtained from a woman aged 40 to 50 who had recovered from COVID-19. The chain is made from TRBV12-3 or TRBV12-4 and TRBJ2-5; a weak D assignment points to TRBD2 (5 bases agree). The material sequenced was peripheral blood. The bases read TGTGCCAGCAGCCTGGGTCGGGGAGAGACCCAGTACTTC. Its translation is CASSLGRGETQYF.